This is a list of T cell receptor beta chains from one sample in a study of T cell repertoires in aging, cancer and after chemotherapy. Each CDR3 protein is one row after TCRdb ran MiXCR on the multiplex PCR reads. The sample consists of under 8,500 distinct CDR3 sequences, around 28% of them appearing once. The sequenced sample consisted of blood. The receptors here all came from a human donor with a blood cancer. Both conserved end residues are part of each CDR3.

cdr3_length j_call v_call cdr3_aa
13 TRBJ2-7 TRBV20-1 CSARDGGWDEQYF
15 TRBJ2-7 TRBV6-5 CASSYGGAGAGEQYF
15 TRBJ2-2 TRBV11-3 CASSLGTFGGGELFF
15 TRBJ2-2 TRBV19 CASSRSGGAIGELFF
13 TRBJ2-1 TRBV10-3 CASRTGGINEQFF
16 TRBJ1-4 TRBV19 CASRGQNLATNEKLFF
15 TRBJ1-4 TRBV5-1 CASSFTGGGGEKLFF
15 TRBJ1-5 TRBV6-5 CASRTDRASNQPQHF
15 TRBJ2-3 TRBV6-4 CASSDSGGSTDTQYF
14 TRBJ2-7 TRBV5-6 CASSAGTGSYEQYF
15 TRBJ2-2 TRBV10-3 CAISAGFTNTGELFF
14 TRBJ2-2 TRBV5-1 CASSLIGNTGELFF
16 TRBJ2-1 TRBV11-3 CASSLDGRGTYNEQFF
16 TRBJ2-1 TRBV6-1 CASSGTSGGDYNEQFF
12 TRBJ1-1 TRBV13 CASSWENTEAFF
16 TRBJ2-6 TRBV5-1 CASSGTLLSGANVLTF
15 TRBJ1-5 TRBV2 CASSSDGNSNQPQHF
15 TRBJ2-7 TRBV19 CARSAATVDGYEQYF
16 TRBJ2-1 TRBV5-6 CASSPRTSGGGNEQFF
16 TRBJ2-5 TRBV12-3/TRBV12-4 CASSPTPGQGQETQYF
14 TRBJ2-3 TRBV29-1 CSFERGGYSDTQYF
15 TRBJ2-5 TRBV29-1 CSLGLVRTVQETQYF
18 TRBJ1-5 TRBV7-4 CARSVPGQGEYSNQPQHF
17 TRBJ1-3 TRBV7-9 CASSHTGSIGFGNTIYF
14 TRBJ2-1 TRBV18 CASSPNTGYNEQFF
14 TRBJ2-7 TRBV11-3 CASSLVRESGEQYF
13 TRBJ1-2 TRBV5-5 CASSRRGNYGYTF
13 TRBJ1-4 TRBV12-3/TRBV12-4 CASSLGAYEKLFF
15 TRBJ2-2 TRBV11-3 CASSLGLANTGELFF
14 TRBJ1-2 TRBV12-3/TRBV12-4 CASSPTGSVVGYTF
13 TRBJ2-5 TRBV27 CATGQGIRETQYF
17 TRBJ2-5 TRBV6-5 CASRQWAAGGPQETQYF
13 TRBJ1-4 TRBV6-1 CASSESAGKKLFF
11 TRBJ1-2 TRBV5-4 CASSSRSGYTF
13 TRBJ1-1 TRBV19 CASRYRVSTEAFF
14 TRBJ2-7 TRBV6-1 CASSGGGEAYEQYF
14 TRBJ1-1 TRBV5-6 CASSRRGHFTEAFF
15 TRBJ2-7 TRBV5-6 CASSPWGQGPYEQYF
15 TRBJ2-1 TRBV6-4 CASSDSRGGYNEQFF
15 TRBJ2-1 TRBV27 CASSLRGLSYNEQFF
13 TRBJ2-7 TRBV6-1 CATTDGRYYEQYF
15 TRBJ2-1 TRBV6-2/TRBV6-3 CASSLGRGSEGEQFF
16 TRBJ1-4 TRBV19 CASSIEVTVPGEKLFF
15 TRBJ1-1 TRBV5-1 CASQPGTFMNTEAFF
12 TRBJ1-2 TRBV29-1 CSVWDTIYGYTF
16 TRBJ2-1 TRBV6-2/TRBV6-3 CASRGGTGHPYNEQFF
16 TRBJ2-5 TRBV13 CASSQSGGGAYETQYF
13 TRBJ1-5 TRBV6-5 CAIRTAGNQPQHF
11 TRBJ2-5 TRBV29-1 CSVRVRETQYF
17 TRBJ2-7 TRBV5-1 CASSSGPGQGPSYEQYF
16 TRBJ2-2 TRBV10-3 CASGLAGGPNTGELFF
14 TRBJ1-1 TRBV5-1 CASSLGVTNTEAFF
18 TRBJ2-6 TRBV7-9 CASSGGGIDSSGANVLTF
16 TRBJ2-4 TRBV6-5 CASSYGGEVAKNIQYF
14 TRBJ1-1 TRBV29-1 CSVEVDRAGTEAFF
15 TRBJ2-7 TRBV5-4 CASSLDREASYEQYF
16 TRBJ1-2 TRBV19 CASSAIRGRVIYGYTF
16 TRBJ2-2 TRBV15 CATSRLAGANTGELFF
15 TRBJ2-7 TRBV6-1 CASSEDGTGGYEQYF